Shown below are 6 T cell receptor beta chains from a single sample sequenced in a study of spatial heterogeneity in lung cancer. Each CDR3 protein is one row after TCRdb ran MiXCR on the 5' RACE reads. The sample has 60,000 to 90,000 distinct CDR3 sequences; roughly 8% are singletons. Time point specified: sample taken at primary tumor resection. The input for sequencing was PBMCs, taken at surgery. These receptors were collected from a male donor with early-stage non-small cell lung cancer.

This clonotype has ten or more counts. CDR3 protein: CSVEVGTSGPYEQYF. The CDR3 nucleotides are TGCAGCGTTGAAGTAGGGACTAGCGGACCCTACGAGCAGTACTTC. The V gene is TRBV29-1, the J gene TRBJ2-7, with 11 bases fitting TRBD2. Looked up from germline, CDR1 is SQVTM and CDR2 is ANQGSEA. V shed 1 base, J shed 2 bases, and the junction held 4 bases outside the gene matches. The CDR3 is 15 residues long.

The table lists this clonotype with many counts. V is TRBV7-8 and J is TRBJ2-3; possible D gene TRBD2, 6 bases. V was pared by 5 bases and J by 0 bases, with 12 bases between. The CDR3 is made up of 15 amino acids. The germline V gene has CDR1 SGHVS and CDR2 FQNEAQ. CDR3 loop: CASSPRLGSTDTQYF. The CDR3 nucleotides are TGTGCCAGCAGCCCCCGACTAGGGAGCACAGATACGCAGTATTTT.

The rearrangement uses TRBV3-1 and TRBJ2-6, with a possible D match to TRBD1 (6 bases). The CDR3 spans 17 residues. The V end was cut by 4 bases, the J end by 2 bases, with 15 bases between. Germline V gene data show CDR1 as LGHDT and CDR2 as YNNKEL (reference sequence). CDR3 sequence: CASSRLRGKAGANVLTF. The CDR3 DNA is TGTGCCAGCAGCCGACTTAGGGGGAAGGCTGGGGCCAACGTCCTGACTTTC.

This chain joins TRBV5-1 and TRBJ2-7, with D perhaps being TRBD1 or TRBD2 (6 bases each). The CDR3 length is 14 residues. Germline V lookup: CDR1 SGHRS, CDR2 YFSETQ. The V and J ends lost 4 bases and 3 bases respectively, with 14 bases between them. CDR3 DNA sequence: TGCGCCAGCAGCGCCCCGGGGGCGGTCTACGAGCAGTACTTC. Translated, it gives CASSAPGAVYEQYF.

The table lists this clonotype with many counts. The V call is TRBV5-5, the J call TRBJ1-1, with 7 bases lining up with TRBD1. Germline values: CDR1 SGHKS, CDR2 YYEKEE (reference sequence). V lost 4 bases, J lost 6 bases, and 9 bases stayed unmatched. The CDR3 consists of 14 residues. The CDR3 loop is CASSPGQERAEAFF. In DNA form, the CDR3 reads TGTGCCAGCAGCCCAGGACAGGAAAGGGCTGAAGCTTTCTTT.

Many counts were recorded for this clonotype. The rearrangement joins TRBV4-1 to TRBJ2-3, with TRBD2 as a possible D gene (5 bases). V lost 2 bases and J 0 bases, leaving 9 bases between the germline ends. The CDR3 spans 15 residues. The germline CDR1 and CDR2 sequences are MGHRA and YSYEKL. This CDR3 reads CASSQLGSSTDTQYF. The CDR3 DNA sequence: TGCGCCAGCAGCCAACTGGGGAGTAGCACAGATACGCAGTATTTT.